This T cell receptor beta chain comes out of a study of siplizumab effects on memory and regulatory T cells. Study-level results: Greater diversity than memory cells seemed evident in naive T cells, which also appeared to be major alloresponse contributors. A small minority of alloreactive clones were mapped to unstimulated subsets. Confirmatory evidence of suppressive function in proliferating siplizumab-culture Tregs was not obtained.

CDR1 and CDR2 (germline): LNHDA, SQIVND (reference sequence). Trimming took 3 bases from V and 4 from J, leaving 13 bases between them. The CDR3 is 15 amino acids. The protocol was immunoSEQ multiplex PCR, while the TCRdb copy is restricted to in-frame clones and leaves out a portion. This repertoire shows 110,000 or so clones, around 93% found once; its top ten account for less than 0.35%. As to this clone: Antigen unknown.

This chain connects TRBV19 to TRBJ2-1, with D possibly matching TRBD1 (6 bases). The receptor was derived from a human donor in good health. The specimen sequenced was CD4+ T cells sorted from blood. CDR3 DNA sequence: TGTGCCAGTAGTATGACCGGGACAAGTTACAATGAGCAGTTCTTC. Its translation: CASSMTGTSYNEQFF.